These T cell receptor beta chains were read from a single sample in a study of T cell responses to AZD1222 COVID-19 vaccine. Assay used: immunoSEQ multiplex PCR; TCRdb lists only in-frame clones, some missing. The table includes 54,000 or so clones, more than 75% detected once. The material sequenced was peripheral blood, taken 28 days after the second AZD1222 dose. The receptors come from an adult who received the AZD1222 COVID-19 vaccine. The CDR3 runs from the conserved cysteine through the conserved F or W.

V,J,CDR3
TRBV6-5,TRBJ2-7,CASSALAANYEQYF
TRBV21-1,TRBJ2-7,CASSKSPPGGHPYEQYF
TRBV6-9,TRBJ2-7,CASSYWAPGTGSSYEQYF
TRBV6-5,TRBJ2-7,CASSYSWGADYEQYF
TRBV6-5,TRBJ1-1,CASSYSTGGSEAFF
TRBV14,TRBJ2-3,CASSQVFKTVTDTQYF
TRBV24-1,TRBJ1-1,CATRVDGNTEAFF
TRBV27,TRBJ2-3,CASSLTWGGTGPTDTQYF
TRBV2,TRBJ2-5,CASSEARGPQETQYF
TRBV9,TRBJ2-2,CASSVAQRGFNTGELFF
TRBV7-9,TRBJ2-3,CASSLGDGSTDTQYF
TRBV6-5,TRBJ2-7,CASSPGRSEQYF
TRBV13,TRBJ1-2,CASSLSVQWGNYGYTF
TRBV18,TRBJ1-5,CASSTMRDTNQPQHF
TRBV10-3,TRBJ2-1,CATGGAGNSYNEQFF
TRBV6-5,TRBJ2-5,CASSFRQGGETQYF
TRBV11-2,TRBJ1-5,CASSLQVGGNQPQHF
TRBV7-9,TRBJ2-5,CASSLIGVETQYF
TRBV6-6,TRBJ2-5,CASTEAGGPETQYF
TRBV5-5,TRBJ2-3,CASSLAGGFSTDTQYF
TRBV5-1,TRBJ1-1,CASSDRQGRTEAFF
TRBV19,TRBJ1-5,CASSAAPGQPQHF
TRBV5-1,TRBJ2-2,CASSPWTSGSYPGTGELFF
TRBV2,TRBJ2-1,CASSALPASGAYNEQFF
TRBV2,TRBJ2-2,CASSGVRNTGELFF
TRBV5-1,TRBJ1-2,CASSLGGSSGYTF
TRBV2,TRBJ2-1,CASSPGGKNNEQFF
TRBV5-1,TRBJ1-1,CASSSTGFTEAFF
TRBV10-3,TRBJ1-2,CAISAETGNYGYTF
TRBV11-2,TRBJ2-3,CASSLSWGTQYF
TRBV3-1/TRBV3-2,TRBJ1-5,CASSQDLRRPQHF
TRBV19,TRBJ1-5,CASSIASGDNQPQHF
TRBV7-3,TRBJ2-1,CASSTGTSGSGNEQFF
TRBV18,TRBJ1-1,CASSGDRETEAFF
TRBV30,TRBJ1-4,CAWSPGRGEKLFF
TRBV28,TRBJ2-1,CASSLGGQDYNEQFF
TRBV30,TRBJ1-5,CAWSPSGTSNQPQHF
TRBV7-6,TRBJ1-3,CASSVGAASGNTIYF
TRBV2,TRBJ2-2,CASADSLRTGELFF
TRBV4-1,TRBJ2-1,CASSHVNLGQFF
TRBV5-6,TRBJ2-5,CASSLGRETQYF
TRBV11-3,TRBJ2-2,CASSSVDTGELFF
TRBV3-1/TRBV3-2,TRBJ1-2,CASSHASGQGAGGYTF
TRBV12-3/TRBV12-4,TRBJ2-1,CASTSGGVAFF
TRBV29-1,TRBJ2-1,CSVRGTTLGYNEQFF
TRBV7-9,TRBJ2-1,CASSPGDSQGLIVHNEQFF
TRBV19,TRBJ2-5,CASSIDSGTGGKTQYF
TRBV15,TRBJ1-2,CATSTEDGQIDGYTF
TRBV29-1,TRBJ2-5,CSVEDRAGGMETQYF
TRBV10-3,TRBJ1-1,CAISDEGRGATEAFF
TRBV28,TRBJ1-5,CASSLSGNQPQHF
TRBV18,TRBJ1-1,CASSPTDSRTEAFF
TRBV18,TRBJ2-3,CASSLVSDTQYF
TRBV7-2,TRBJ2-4,CASSPRQAAKNIQYF
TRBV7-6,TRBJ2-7,CASSLGASGTASYEQYF